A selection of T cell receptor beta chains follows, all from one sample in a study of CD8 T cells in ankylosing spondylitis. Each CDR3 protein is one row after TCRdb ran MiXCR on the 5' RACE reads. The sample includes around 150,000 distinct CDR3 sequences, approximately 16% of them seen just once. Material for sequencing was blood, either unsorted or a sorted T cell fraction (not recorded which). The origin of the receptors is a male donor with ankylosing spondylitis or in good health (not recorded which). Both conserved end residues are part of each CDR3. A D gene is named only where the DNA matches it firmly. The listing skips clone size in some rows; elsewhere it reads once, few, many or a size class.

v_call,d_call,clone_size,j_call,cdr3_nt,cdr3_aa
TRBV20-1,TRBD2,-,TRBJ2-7,TGCAGTACTAGAGAGACTAGCGGGAGCTCCTACGAGCAGTACTTC,CSTRETSGSSYEQYF
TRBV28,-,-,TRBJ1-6,TGTGCCAGCAGATTCTACACAGGGAGTTCACCCCTCCACTTT,CASRFYTGSSPLHF
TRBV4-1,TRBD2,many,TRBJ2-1,TGCGCCAGCAGCCATATGCTGATACGGACTAGCGGCCATAGGGGTGGTGAGCAGTTCTTC,CASSHMLIRTSGHRGGEQFF
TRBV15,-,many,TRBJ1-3,TGTGCCACCAGCGGAGCGAGCTCTGGAAACACCATATATTTT,CATSGASSGNTIYF
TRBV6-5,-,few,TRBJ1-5,TGTGCCAGCAGTTACGGCGATCACCAGCCCCAGCATTTT,CASSYGDHQPQHF
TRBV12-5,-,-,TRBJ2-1,TGTGCTAGTGCCAGACTAGTGGGAGGAGGAAATGAGCAGTTCTTC,CASARLVGGGNEQFF
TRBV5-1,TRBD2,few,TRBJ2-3,TGCGCCAGCAGCGGGGGACTAGCGGTCACAGATACGCAGTATTTT,CASSGGLAVTDTQYF
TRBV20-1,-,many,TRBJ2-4,TGCAGTGCCCCCCTCCCAGGGCGAGCCAAAAACATTCAGTACTTC,CSAPLPGRAKNIQYF
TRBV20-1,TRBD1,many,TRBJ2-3,TGCAGTGCTAGAGATATGAGACAGGGGAGCACAGATACGCAGTATTTT,CSARDMRQGSTDTQYF
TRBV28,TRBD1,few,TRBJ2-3,TGTGCCAGCATCCCGGGACAGCTTTTCCACACAGATACGCAGTATTTT,CASIPGQLFHTDTQYF
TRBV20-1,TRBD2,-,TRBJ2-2,TGCAGTGCCCGAGGCGTACTAGCGGTAAACACCGGGGAGCTGTTTTTT,CSARGVLAVNTGELFF
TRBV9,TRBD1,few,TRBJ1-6,TGTGCCAGCAGCCCTTCACAGGGGGCATCTAATTCACCCCTCCACTTT,CASSPSQGASNSPLHF
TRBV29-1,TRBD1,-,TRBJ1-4,TGCAGCGTCGACGTGACAGGGAATGAAAAACTGTTTTTT,CSVDVTGNEKLFF
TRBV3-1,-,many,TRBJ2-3,TGTGCCAGCAGCCGGGTCCTGTCAGAGGGAGATACGCAGTATTTT,CASSRVLSEGDTQYF
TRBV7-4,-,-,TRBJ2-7,TGTGCCAGCAGCGACACGGGCGGTGTCTACGAGCAGTACTTC,CASSDTGGVYEQYF
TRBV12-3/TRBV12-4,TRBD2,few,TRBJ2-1,TGTGCCAGCAGCAGGACTAGCGGCACCCCCAATGAGCAGTTCTTC,CASSRTSGTPNEQFF
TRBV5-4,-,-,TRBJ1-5,TGTGCCAGCAGCCTGGGGACGTCGGGCAATCAGCCCCAGCATTTT,CASSLGTSGNQPQHF
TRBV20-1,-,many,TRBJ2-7,TGCAGTGCTAGAAACCCAGATTACGAGCAGTACTTC,CSARNPDYEQYF
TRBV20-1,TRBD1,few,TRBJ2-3,TGCAGTGCCATCGGCCGGGGACAGGGCACAGATACGCAGTATTTT,CSAIGRGQGTDTQYF
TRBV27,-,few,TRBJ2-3,TGTGCCAGCAGTTTTTTACCAACTCCCCTCACAGATACGCAGTATTTT,CASSFLPTPLTDTQYF
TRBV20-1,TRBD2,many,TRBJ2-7,TGCAGTGCTCGGACTAGCGAGACCTCTCGCGAGCAGTACTTC,CSARTSETSREQYF
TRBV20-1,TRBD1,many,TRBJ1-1,TGCAGTGCTAGGACCCGGGGGACAGGGAACACTGAAGCTTTCTTT,CSARTRGTGNTEAFF
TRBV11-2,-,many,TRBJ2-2,TGTGCCAGCAGCCCGGGGACATTCGGGAACACCGGGGAGCTGTTTTTT,CASSPGTFGNTGELFF
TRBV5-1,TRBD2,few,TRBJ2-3,TGCGCCAGCAGCTTGAAGAGCGCGGTTGCGGGAGGGCCAAGAGATACGCAGTATTTT,CASSLKSAVAGGPRDTQYF
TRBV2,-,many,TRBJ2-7,TGTGCCAGCTCTGAGGGTCAGCGGTACTACGAGCAGTACTTC,CASSEGQRYYEQYF
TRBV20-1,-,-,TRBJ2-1,TGCAGTGCTAGGTCCCTAGGGGACAATGAGCAGTTCTTC,CSARSLGDNEQFF
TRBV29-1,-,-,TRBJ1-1,TGCAGCGTTTCAGGTAGGGGTACTGAAGCTTTCTTT,CSVSGRGTEAFF
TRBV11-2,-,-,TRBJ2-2,TGTGCCAGCAGCGCACTAAGGACCGGGGAGCTGTTTTTT,CASSALRTGELFF
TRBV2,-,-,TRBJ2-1,TGTGCCAGCAGTGAGGGACCTTACAATGAGCAGTTCTTC,CASSEGPYNEQFF
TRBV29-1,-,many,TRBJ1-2,TGCAGCGCCCAAATCGGGCCCCTGAAGAGCTATGGCTACACCTTC,CSAQIGPLKSYGYTF
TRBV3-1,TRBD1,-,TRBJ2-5,TGTGCCAGCAGCTTTGGACAGGTAGAGACCCAGTACTTC,CASSFGQVETQYF
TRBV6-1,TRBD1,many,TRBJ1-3,TGTGCCAGCAGTCCCGTACAGGGGGCGTTCTTTGGAAACACCATATATTTT,CASSPVQGAFFGNTIYF
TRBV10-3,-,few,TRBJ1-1,TGTGCCATCAGTGAGTCGGGACAATTGGGTAGAGCTTTCTTT,CAISESGQLGRAFF
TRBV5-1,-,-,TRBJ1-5,TGCGCCAGCAGCTCCCCAGGACGTATAGGAGCGGGGCCCCAGCATTTT,CASSSPGRIGAGPQHF
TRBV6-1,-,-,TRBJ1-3,TGTGCCAGCAGGGTCTACGGGGGAAACACCATATATTTT,CASRVYGGNTIYF
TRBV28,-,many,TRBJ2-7,TGTGCCAGCATATCGAGCGGGCGCCCCTACTCCTACGAGCAGTACTTC,CASISSGRPYSYEQYF
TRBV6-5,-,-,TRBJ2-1,TGTGCCAGCAGTCCGGTGAGGAATGAGCAGTTCTTC,CASSPVRNEQFF